The rows below give T cell receptor beta chains drawn from one sample of a study of blood T cells in healthy people across ages. TCRdb analysed the 5' RACE reads with MiXCR anew, one entry per CDR3 protein. The data contain 780,000 or so distinct CDR3 sequences, around 50% of them seen just once; the ten biggest clones take up roughly 25%. What was sequenced was blood. Receptors were obtained from a man in his forties in good health. The CDR3 runs from the conserved cysteine through the conserved F or W. The order of the fields is V gene, D gene, clone size, J gene, CDR3 protein, CDR3 DNA. A D gene is named only where the DNA matches it firmly. For some rows the clone size is stated as once, few or many, or as a class when expanded; others skip it.

v_gene: TRBV2
d_gene: .
abundance: .
j_gene: TRBJ1-5
CDR3aa: CASSEGGLRVNQPQHF
CDR3nt: TGTGCCAGCAGTGAAGGAGGGTTACGGGTCAATCAGCCCCAGCATTTT

v_gene: TRBV10-3
d_gene: TRBD1
abundance: .
j_gene: TRBJ2-2
CDR3aa: CAIRQGTGELFF
CDR3nt: TGTGCCATAAGACAGGGAACCGGGGAGCTGTTTTTT

v_gene: TRBV29-1
d_gene: TRBD1
abundance: .
j_gene: TRBJ2-5
CDR3aa: CSVALPEGQGLETQYF
CDR3nt: TGCAGCGTTGCCTTACCGGAGGGACAGGGTTTGGAGACCCAGTACTTC

v_gene: TRBV27
d_gene: .
abundance: .
j_gene: TRBJ1-6
CDR3aa: CASKPGASSPLHF
CDR3nt: TGTGCCAGCAAACCGGGGGCGAGTTCACCCCTCCACTTT

v_gene: TRBV28
d_gene: .
abundance: few
j_gene: TRBJ2-3
CDR3aa: CASSRPRDTQYF
CDR3nt: TGTGCCAGCAGTCGCCCAAGAGATACGCAGTATTTT

v_gene: TRBV5-5
d_gene: .
abundance: many
j_gene: TRBJ2-5
CDR3aa: CASSLWTVQETQYF
CDR3nt: TGTGCCAGCAGCCTTTGGACAGTCCAAGAGACCCAGTACTTC

v_gene: TRBV2
d_gene: .
abundance: .
j_gene: TRBJ1-2
CDR3aa: CASRANGDGYTF
CDR3nt: TGTGCCAGCAGGGCGAACGGCGATGGCTACACCTTC

v_gene: TRBV20-1
d_gene: .
abundance: .
j_gene: TRBJ2-1
CDR3aa: CSANLDFWAINEQFF
CDR3nt: TGCAGTGCTAATCTCGATTTTTGGGCCATAAATGAGCAGTTCTTC

v_gene: TRBV5-6
d_gene: .
abundance: .
j_gene: TRBJ1-2
CDR3aa: CASSGPDSRYTF
CDR3nt: TGTGCCAGCAGCGGACCGGACAGTCGCTACACCTTC

v_gene: TRBV27
d_gene: TRBD1
abundance: few
j_gene: TRBJ2-7
CDR3aa: CAAGQGHEQYF
CDR3nt: TGTGCCGCGGGACAGGGCCACGAGCAGTACTTC

v_gene: TRBV6-1
d_gene: TRBD2
abundance: .
j_gene: TRBJ2-5
CDR3aa: CASRASGSQETQYF
CDR3nt: TGTGCCAGCCGGGCTAGCGGGAGTCAAGAGACCCAGTACTTC

v_gene: TRBV9
d_gene: .
abundance: .
j_gene: TRBJ2-3
CDR3aa: CASTPTRSTDTQYF
CDR3nt: TGTGCCAGCACTCCAACCAGGAGCACAGATACGCAGTATTTT

v_gene: TRBV15
d_gene: .
abundance: .
j_gene: TRBJ2-5
CDR3aa: CATSSTLQETQYF
CDR3nt: TGTGCCACCAGCAGCACCCTTCAAGAGACCCAGTACTTC

v_gene: TRBV27
d_gene: .
abundance: once
j_gene: TRBJ2-3
CDR3aa: CASSLELAVDTQYF
CDR3nt: TGTGCCAGCAGTTTAGAGCTAGCTGTAGATACGCAGTATTTT

v_gene: TRBV20-1
d_gene: .
abundance: .
j_gene: TRBJ2-3
CDR3aa: CSARLKTSTDTQYF
CDR3nt: TGCAGTGCCAGACTAAAGACTAGCACAGATACGCAGTATTTT

v_gene: TRBV3-1
d_gene: .
abundance: .
j_gene: TRBJ2-3
CDR3aa: CASSQAPLSQYF
CDR3nt: TGTGCCAGCAGCCAAGCCCCTCTCAGTCAGTATTTT

v_gene: TRBV7-9
d_gene: .
abundance: .
j_gene: TRBJ2-5
CDR3aa: CASSTYGEETQYF
CDR3nt: TGTGCCAGCAGCACTTACGGGGAAGAGACCCAGTACTTC

v_gene: TRBV28
d_gene: .
abundance: few
j_gene: TRBJ2-7
CDR3aa: CASQTIKVPRQTYEQYF
CDR3nt: TGTGCCAGCCAAACAATAAAGGTGCCGAGGCAGACCTACGAGCAGTACTTC

v_gene: TRBV7-3
d_gene: .
abundance: .
j_gene: TRBJ2-7
CDR3aa: CASSFHKGYF
CDR3nt: TGTGCCAGCAGCTTTCACAAGGGGTACTTC

v_gene: TRBV29-1
d_gene: .
abundance: .
j_gene: TRBJ2-1
CDR3aa: CSARRVCNEQFF
CDR3nt: TGCAGCGCACGCAGGGTCTGCAATGAGCAGTTCTTC

v_gene: TRBV7-2
d_gene: TRBD2
abundance: few
j_gene: TRBJ2-4
CDR3aa: CASSSPHGGLADLAKNIQYF
CDR3nt: TGTGCCAGCAGCTCCCCCCACGGAGGGCTAGCGGATCTAGCCAAAAACATTCAGTACTTC

v_gene: TRBV9
d_gene: .
abundance: many
j_gene: TRBJ2-7
CDR3aa: CASSVGIRSYEQYF
CDR3nt: TGTGCCAGCAGCGTAGGTATCCGCTCCTACGAGCAGTACTTC

v_gene: TRBV5-6
d_gene: TRBD1
abundance: few
j_gene: TRBJ2-7
CDR3aa: CASSSPTRGREQYF
CDR3nt: TGTGCCAGCAGCTCCCCTACCAGGGGGCGCGAGCAGTACTTC

v_gene: TRBV28
d_gene: .
abundance: .
j_gene: TRBJ2-3
CDR3aa: CASSLFKFTDTQYF
CDR3nt: TGTGCCAGCAGTTTATTTAAGTTCACAGATACGCAGTATTTT

v_gene: TRBV11-2
d_gene: TRBD2
abundance: .
j_gene: TRBJ2-5
CDR3aa: CASSPREGLAGGRNQETQYF
CDR3nt: TGTGCCAGCAGCCCTCGAGAGGGGCTAGCGGGGGGGAGAAATCAAGAGACCCAGTACTTC

v_gene: TRBV7-2
d_gene: .
abundance: .
j_gene: TRBJ1-2
CDR3aa: CASSLKGEAGTDGYTF
CDR3nt: TGTGCCAGCAGCTTAAAGGGTGAGGCAGGCACAGATGGCTACACCTTC

v_gene: TRBV7-9
d_gene: .
abundance: .
j_gene: TRBJ1-1
CDR3aa: CASSTGDYTEAFF
CDR3nt: TGTGCCAGCAGCACCGGGGATTACACTGAAGCTTTCTTT

v_gene: TRBV4-3
d_gene: .
abundance: few
j_gene: TRBJ2-6
CDR3aa: CASSHSAGANVLTF
CDR3nt: TGCGCCAGCAGCCATAGTGCCGGGGCCAACGTCCTGACTTTC

v_gene: TRBV18
d_gene: .
abundance: .
j_gene: TRBJ2-3
CDR3aa: CASSPRKGLVVDTQYF
CDR3nt: TGTGCCAGCTCACCGAGGAAAGGGTTGGTTGTAGATACGCAGTATTTT

v_gene: TRBV5-5
d_gene: .
abundance: few
j_gene: TRBJ1-2
CDR3aa: CASSFQGDGGYTF
CDR3nt: TGTGCCAGCAGCTTTCAAGGGGATGGTGGCTACACCTTC

v_gene: TRBV12-3/TRBV12-4
d_gene: TRBD1
abundance: .
j_gene: TRBJ2-1
CDR3aa: CASSPGQGASSYNKQFF
CDR3nt: TGTGCCAGCAGTCCGGGACAGGGGGCAAGCTCCTACAATAAGCAGTTCTTC

v_gene: TRBV25-1
d_gene: .
abundance: .
j_gene: TRBJ2-5
CDR3aa: CASSEWTARGETQYF
CDR3nt: TGTGCCAGCAGTGAATGGACAGCCCGGGGCGAGACCCAGTACTTC

v_gene: TRBV14
d_gene: TRBD2
abundance: .
j_gene: TRBJ2-3
CDR3aa: CASSQPRTSGSDTDTQYF
CDR3nt: TGTGCCAGCAGCCAACCGAGGACTAGCGGGAGTGACACAGATACGCAGTATTTT

v_gene: TRBV6-6
d_gene: TRBD1
abundance: once
j_gene: TRBJ1-2
CDR3aa: CASQPGQGADGYTF
CDR3nt: TGTGCCAGCCAGCCCGGACAGGGGGCCGATGGCTACACCTTC

v_gene: TRBV7-2
d_gene: .
abundance: few
j_gene: TRBJ2-7
CDR3aa: CASSLALDGSYEQYF
CDR3nt: TGTGCCAGCAGCTTAGCCCTTGACGGATCCTACGAGCAGTACTTC

v_gene: TRBV18
d_gene: TRBD1
abundance: .
j_gene: TRBJ1-1
CDR3aa: CASAGQGGTEAFF
CDR3nt: TGTGCCAGCGCGGGACAGGGTGGCACTGAAGCTTTCTTT

v_gene: TRBV27
d_gene: TRBD1
abundance: few
j_gene: TRBJ2-3
CDR3aa: CASSFSTGGDTQYF
CDR3nt: TGTGCCAGCAGTTTCTCGACAGGGGGTGATACGCAGTATTTT

v_gene: TRBV24-1
d_gene: .
abundance: .
j_gene: TRBJ1-2
CDR3aa: CATSDPTVQGYGYTF
CDR3nt: TGTGCCACCAGTGATCCGACAGTGCAGGGCTATGGCTACACCTTC

v_gene: TRBV7-2
d_gene: .
abundance: few
j_gene: TRBJ2-1
CDR3aa: CASSSLPGPNNEQFF
CDR3nt: TGTGCCAGCAGCTCTTTACCGGGACCCAACAATGAGCAGTTCTTC

v_gene: TRBV9
d_gene: TRBD2
abundance: .
j_gene: TRBJ2-7
CDR3aa: CASSASGTTNYEQYF
CDR3nt: TGTGCCAGCAGCGCATCCGGGACTACAAACTACGAGCAGTACTTC

v_gene: TRBV7-2
d_gene: TRBD1
abundance: .
j_gene: TRBJ1-5
CDR3aa: CASSLMTGSYRPQHF
CDR3nt: TGTGCCAGCAGCTTAATGACAGGGTCATATCGGCCCCAGCATTTT

v_gene: TRBV30
d_gene: .
abundance: .
j_gene: TRBJ2-4
CDR3aa: CAWSEAKYIQYF
CDR3nt: TGTGCCTGGAGTGAGGCGAAATACATTCAGTACTTC

v_gene: TRBV13
d_gene: TRBD1
abundance: .
j_gene: TRBJ1-2
CDR3aa: CASRQGRNYGYTF
CDR3nt: TGTGCCAGCAGACAGGGGAGGAACTATGGCTACACCTTC